The sequence of this T cell receptor (beta chain) was determined in a study of T cell changes during pregnancy in multiple sclerosis. Trimming pared 0 bases from V and 7 bases from J, leaving 15 bases between. The length of the CDR3 is 15 residues. Germline CDR1 SGHAT, CDR2 FQNNGV. Profiled with immunoSEQ multiplex PCR; TCRdb holds only in-frame clones, not every one. Among roughly 40,000 clones, roughly 91% were seen once, and the ten largest hold 0.58%. This clone is medium-sized (0.01 to 0.1%) by share. V usage is TRBV11-2 and J usage is TRBJ1-2; a weak D match, TRBD1 (5 bases). The material sequenced was CD4+ T cells from peripheral blood mononuclear cells, taken in the first trimester of pregnancy. The TCR comes from a female donor with multiple sclerosis, enrolled in a pregnancy study. CDR3 sequence (DNA): TGTGCCAGCAGCTTAGATCCGGGTCCGGGGGGTGGCTACACCTTC. Translation gives CASSLDPGPGGGYTF.